The clone carrying this TCR beta chain was found many times. The CDR3 contains 13 residues. Germline V gene data show CDR1 as DFQATT and CDR2 as SNEGSKA (reference sequence). Trimming removed 5 bases at V and 7 bases at J, with 14 bases between. TCRdb reprocessed the 5' RACE reads with MiXCR, giving one entry per CDR3 protein. This sample has roughly 690,000 distinct CDR3 sequences, with 21% found just once. This entry is derived from a study of identical twins. The sample was also linked to a second study, of T cells expressing NK-cell markers. This second study notes: The CD3+CD56-NKG2C+ fraction was also led by these clonotypes in a few donors.

This clonotype originated in a woman aged 18-30 years in good health. The rearrangement links TRBV20-1 to TRBJ2-2; D is possibly TRBD2 (6 bases). Sequencing was done on a sample of PBMCs. As DNA, the CDR3 is TGCAGTGCTCCTAAGGAGGGTGGCGGGGAGCTGTTTTTT. Amino acids: CSAPKEGGGELFF.